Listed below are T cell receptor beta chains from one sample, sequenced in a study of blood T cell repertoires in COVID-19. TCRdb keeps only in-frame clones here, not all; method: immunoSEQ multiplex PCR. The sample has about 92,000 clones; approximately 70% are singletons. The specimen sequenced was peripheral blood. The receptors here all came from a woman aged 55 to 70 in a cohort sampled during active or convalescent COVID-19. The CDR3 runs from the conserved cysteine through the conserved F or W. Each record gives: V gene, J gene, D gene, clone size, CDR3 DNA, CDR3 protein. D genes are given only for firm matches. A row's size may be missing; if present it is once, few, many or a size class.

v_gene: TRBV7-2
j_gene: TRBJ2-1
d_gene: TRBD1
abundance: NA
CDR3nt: TGTGCCAGCAGCTCGGACAGGGGCAATAGAAATGAGCAGTTCTTC
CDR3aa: CASSSDRGNRNEQFF

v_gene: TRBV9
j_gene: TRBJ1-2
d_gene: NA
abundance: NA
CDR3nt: TGTGCCAGCAGCGTAATCGATTCGCGCGGCTACACCTTC
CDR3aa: CASSVIDSRGYTF

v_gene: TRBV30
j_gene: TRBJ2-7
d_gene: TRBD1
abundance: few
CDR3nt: TGTGCCGGGGGGAGGACAGGGATGGCCCGGGGCTCCTACGAGCAGTACTTC
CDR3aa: CAGGRTGMARGSYEQYF

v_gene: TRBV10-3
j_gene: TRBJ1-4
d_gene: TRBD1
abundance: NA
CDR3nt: TGTGCCATCAGTGAGTCGCGTTTGGACAGGGGCGAAAAACTGTTTTTT
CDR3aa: CAISESRLDRGEKLFF

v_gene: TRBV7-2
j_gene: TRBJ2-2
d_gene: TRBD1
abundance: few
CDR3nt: TGTGCCAGCAGCAAAAATATGGGGACAGTATCCGGGGAGCTGTTTTTT
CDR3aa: CASSKNMGTVSGELFF

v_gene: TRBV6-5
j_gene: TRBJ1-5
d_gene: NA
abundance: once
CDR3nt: TGTGCCAGCAGCGGTTATAGCAATCAGCCCCAGCATTTT
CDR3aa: CASSGYSNQPQHF

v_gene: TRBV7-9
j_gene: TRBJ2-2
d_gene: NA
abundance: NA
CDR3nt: TGTGCCAGCAGCTTAGGGATCACAGCCAACACCGGGGAGCTGTTTTTT
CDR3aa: CASSLGITANTGELFF

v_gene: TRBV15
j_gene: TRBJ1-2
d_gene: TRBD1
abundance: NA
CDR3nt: TGTGCCACCAGCGGCTCCGGGACAGTTATTGGCTACACCTTC
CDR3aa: CATSGSGTVIGYTF

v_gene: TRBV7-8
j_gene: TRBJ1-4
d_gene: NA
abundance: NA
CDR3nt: TGTGCCAGCAGCTTATGGCCCGCAGGACTTAATGAAAAACTGTTTTTT
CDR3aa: CASSLWPAGLNEKLFF

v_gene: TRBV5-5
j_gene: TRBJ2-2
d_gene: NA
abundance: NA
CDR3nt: TGTGCCAGCAGTGCGTCCCCAAATTTAAACACCGGGGAGCTGTTTTTT
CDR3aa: CASSASPNLNTGELFF

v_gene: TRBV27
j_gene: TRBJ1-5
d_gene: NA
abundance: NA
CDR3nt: TGTGCCAGCAGTTTGAATCGGCAGGGCGTAGGTAGCAATCAGCCCCAGCATTTT
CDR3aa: CASSLNRQGVGSNQPQHF

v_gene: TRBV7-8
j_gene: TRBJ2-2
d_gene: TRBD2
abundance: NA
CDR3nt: TGTGCCGCGATTTTGGGGGGGACCGCCGGGGAGCTGTTTTTT
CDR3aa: CAAILGGTAGELFF

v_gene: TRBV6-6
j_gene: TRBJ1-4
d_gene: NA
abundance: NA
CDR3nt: TGTGCCAGCAAAGGCAGGGATAGGGATGAAAAACTGTTTTTT
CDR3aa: CASKGRDRDEKLFF

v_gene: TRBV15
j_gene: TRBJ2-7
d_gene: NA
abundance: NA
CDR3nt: TGTGCCACCAGCAGAGATCACTACGAGCAGTACTTC
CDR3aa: CATSRDHYEQYF

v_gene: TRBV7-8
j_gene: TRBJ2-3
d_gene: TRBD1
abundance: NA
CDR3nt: TGTGCCAGCAGCTTTTACAGGGGGCGACCAGATACGCAGTATTTT
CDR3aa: CASSFYRGRPDTQYF

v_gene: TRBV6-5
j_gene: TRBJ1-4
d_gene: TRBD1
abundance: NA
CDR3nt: TGTGCCAGCAGTTACTCGCAGGGGGCTGGTGAAAAACTGTTTTTT
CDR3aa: CASSYSQGAGEKLFF

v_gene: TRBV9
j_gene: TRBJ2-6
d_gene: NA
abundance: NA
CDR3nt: TGTGCCAGCAGCCAACCCCGGGGCAGGGGTTCTGGGGCCAACGTCCTGACTTTC
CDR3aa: CASSQPRGRGSGANVLTF

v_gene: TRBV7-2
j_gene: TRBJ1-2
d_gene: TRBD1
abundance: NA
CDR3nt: TGTGCCAGCAGCCCCGGGACAGAGAACTATGGCTACACCTTC
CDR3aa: CASSPGTENYGYTF

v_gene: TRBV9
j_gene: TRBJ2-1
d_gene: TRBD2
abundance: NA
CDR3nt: TGTGCCAGCAGCGTAGTTAGCGGGGGGGGAGCCAATGAGCAGTTCTTC
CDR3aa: CASSVVSGGGANEQFF

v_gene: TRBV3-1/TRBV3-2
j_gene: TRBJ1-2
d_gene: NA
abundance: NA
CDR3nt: TGTGCCAGCAGCCTTCCGGGAGTTAACTATGGCTACACCTTC
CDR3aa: CASSLPGVNYGYTF

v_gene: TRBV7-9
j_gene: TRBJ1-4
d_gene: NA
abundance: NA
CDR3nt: TGTGCCAGCAGCTTTCCTATCTCCAATGAAAAACTGTTTTTT
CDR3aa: CASSFPISNEKLFF

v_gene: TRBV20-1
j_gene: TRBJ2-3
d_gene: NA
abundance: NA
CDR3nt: TGCAGTGCTAGTGGGGTGGGACTCCGCTCCTCTCCAGATACGCAGTATTTT
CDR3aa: CSASGVGLRSSPDTQYF

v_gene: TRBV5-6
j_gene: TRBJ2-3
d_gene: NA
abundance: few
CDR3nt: TGTGCCAGCAGCCCCGACAGCCGCACAGATACGCAGTATTTT
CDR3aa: CASSPDSRTDTQYF

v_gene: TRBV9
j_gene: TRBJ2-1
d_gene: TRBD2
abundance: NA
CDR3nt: TGTGCCAGCACAACTGGGGGGGGGAAAAGTGAGCAGTTCTTC
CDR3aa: CASTTGGGKSEQFF

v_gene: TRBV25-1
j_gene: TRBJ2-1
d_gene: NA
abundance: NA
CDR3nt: TGTGCCAGCATGGGGAGTAATGAGCAGTTCTTC
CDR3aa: CASMGSNEQFF

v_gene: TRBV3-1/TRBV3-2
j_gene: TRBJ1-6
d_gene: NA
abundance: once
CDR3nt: TGTGCCAGCAGCCGCAGGGCATTAGATAATTCACCCCTCCACTTT
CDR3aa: CASSRRALDNSPLHF

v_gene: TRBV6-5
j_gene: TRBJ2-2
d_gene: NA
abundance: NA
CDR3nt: TGTGCCAGCGGCCGATCGACAGCGTCCGGGGAGCTGTTTTTT
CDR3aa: CASGRSTASGELFF

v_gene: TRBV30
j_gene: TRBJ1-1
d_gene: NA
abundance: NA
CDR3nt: TGTGCCTGGAGTGCAGGTATGGAGAACACTGAAGCTTTCTTT
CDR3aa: CAWSAGMENTEAFF

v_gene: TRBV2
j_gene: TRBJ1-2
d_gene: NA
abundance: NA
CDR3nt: TGTGCCAGCAGTGAACGCGAGGTTTCGGCTGGCTACACCTTC
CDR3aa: CASSEREVSAGYTF

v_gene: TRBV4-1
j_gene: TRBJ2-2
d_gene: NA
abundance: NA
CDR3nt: TGCGCCAGCAGCCAAGACTTTTCCCCCGGGGAGCTGTTTTTT
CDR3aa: CASSQDFSPGELFF

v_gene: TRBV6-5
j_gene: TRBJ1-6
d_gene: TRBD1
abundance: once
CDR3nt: TGTGCCAGCAGTTACCGTACAGGGGATCTGAATTCACCCCTCCACTTT
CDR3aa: CASSYRTGDLNSPLHF

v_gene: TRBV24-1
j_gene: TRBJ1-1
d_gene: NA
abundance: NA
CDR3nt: TGTGCCACTCGACCGGCATCGGGGAACACTGAAGCTTTCTTT
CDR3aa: CATRPASGNTEAFF

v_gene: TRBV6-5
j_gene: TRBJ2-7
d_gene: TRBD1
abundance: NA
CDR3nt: TGTGCCGCACAGGGGTGGTTAAACGAGCAGTACTTC
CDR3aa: CAAQGWLNEQYF

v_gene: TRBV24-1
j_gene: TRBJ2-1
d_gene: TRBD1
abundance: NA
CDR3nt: TGTGCCACCAGTGATTTTGGACAGGGGGACAATGAGCAGTTCTTC
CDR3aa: CATSDFGQGDNEQFF

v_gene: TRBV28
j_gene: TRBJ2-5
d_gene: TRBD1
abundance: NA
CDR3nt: TGTGCCAGCTTAGTGGCCACAGGGGGCAGGGAGACCCAGTACTTC
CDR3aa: CASLVATGGRETQYF

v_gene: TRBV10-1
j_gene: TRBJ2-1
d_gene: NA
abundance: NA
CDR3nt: TGCGCCAGCAAAGGCCCTCCGGGTCCCAAGGTGGGTGAGCAGTTCTTC
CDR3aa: CASKGPPGPKVGEQFF

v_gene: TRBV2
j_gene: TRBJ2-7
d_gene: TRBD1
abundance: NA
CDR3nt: TGTGCCAGTCAGCCCGGGACAGGGACCTACGAGCAGTACTTC
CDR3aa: CASQPGTGTYEQYF

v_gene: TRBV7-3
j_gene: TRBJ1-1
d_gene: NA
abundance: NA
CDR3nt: TGTGCCAGCAGCTTAGTCTCGACAAGCACTGAAGCTTTCTTT
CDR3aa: CASSLVSTSTEAFF

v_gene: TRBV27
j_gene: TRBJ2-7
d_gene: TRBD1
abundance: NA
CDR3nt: TGTGCCAGCCGACAGGGGGCGGGGGAGCAGTACTTC
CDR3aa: CASRQGAGEQYF

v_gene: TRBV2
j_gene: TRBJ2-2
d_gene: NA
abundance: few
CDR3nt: TGTGCCAGCAGAACCAGGGGATCGAACACCGGGGAGCTGTTTTTT
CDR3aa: CASRTRGSNTGELFF

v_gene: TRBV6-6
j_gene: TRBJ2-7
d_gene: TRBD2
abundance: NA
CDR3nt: TGTGCCAGCAGTTCCGGGGGTAGCGGGGGAAACTACGAGCAGTACTTC
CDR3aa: CASSSGGSGGNYEQYF

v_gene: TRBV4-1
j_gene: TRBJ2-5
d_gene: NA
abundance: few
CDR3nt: TGCGCCAGCAGCCAAGTGTGGGGCGAGGAGACCCAGTACTTC
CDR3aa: CASSQVWGEETQYF

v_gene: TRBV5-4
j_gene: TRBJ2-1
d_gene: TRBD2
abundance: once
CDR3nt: TGTGCCAGCAGCTCGATAGGACTAGCGGGGAGCGGACAGTTCTTC
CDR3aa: CASSSIGLAGSGQFF

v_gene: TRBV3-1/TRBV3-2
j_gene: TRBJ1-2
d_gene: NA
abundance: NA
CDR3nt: TGTGCCAGCATGCATTCAACCCGGGGTCCCGATGGCTACACCTTC
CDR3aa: CASMHSTRGPDGYTF

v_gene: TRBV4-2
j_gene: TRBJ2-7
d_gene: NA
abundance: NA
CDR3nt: TGTGCCAGCAGCCAAGACACATACGAGCAGTACTTC
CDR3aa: CASSQDTYEQYF

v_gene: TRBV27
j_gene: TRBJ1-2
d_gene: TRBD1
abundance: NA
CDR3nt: TGTGCCAGCGGGACGACCGGGACAGGGTATCTCTATGGCTACACCTTC
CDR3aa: CASGTTGTGYLYGYTF

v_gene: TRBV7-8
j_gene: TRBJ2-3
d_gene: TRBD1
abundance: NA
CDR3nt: TGTGCCAGCAGCTCAGTACCACAGGGGCCAGATACGCAGTATTTT
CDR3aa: CASSSVPQGPDTQYF

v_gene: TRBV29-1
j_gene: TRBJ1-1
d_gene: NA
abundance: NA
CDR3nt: TGCAGCGTTGAATACTTAACGACAGCTGAAGCTTTCTTT
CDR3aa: CSVEYLTTAEAFF

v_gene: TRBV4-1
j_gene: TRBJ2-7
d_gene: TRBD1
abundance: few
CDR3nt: TGCGCCAGCAGCCAAGTTCACAGGGGAGACGAGCAGTACTTC
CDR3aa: CASSQVHRGDEQYF

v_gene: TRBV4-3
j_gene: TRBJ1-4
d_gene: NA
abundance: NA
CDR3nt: TGCGCCAGCAGCCAAGCCGTGGGGGAGGATGAAAAACTGTTTTTT
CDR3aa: CASSQAVGEDEKLFF

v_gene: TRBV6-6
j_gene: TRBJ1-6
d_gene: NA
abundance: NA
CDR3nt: TGTGCCAGCAGTTACCGGACACCGGCAAATTCACCCCTCCACTTT
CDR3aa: CASSYRTPANSPLHF

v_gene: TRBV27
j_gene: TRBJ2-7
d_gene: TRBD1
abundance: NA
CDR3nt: TGTGCCAGCAGTGAGACAGGGGGCATCTCCTACGAGCAGTACTTC
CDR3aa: CASSETGGISYEQYF

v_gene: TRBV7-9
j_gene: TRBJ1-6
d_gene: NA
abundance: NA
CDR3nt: TGTGCCAGCAGCTTATGGGGGTCGGGGCAGGGGCCGTCACCCCTCCACTTT
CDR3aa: CASSLWGSGQGPSPLHF

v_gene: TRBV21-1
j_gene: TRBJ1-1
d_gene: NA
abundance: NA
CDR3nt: TGTGCCAGCAGCAAAGCCGAAAGTGAACCTGGGACAGGGGTGACTGAAGCTTTCTTT
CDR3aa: CASSKAESEPGTGVTEAFF

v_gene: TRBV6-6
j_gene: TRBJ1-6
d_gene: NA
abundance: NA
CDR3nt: TGTGCCAGCAGTCAAGGGGGCTCCTATAATTCACCCCTCCACTTT
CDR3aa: CASSQGGSYNSPLHF

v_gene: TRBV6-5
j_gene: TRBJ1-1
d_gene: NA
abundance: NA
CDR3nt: TGTGCCAGCATTGGCAGGGGCGTGAACACTGAAGCTTTCTTT
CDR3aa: CASIGRGVNTEAFF

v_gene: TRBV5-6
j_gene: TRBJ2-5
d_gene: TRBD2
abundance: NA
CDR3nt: TGTGCCAGCAGCTTACTAGCGGGGTCAGAGACCCAGTACTTC
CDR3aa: CASSLLAGSETQYF

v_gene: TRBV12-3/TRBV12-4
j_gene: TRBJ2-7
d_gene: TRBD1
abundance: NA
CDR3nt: TGTGCCAGCAGACGACAGGGGGCTTACGAGCAGTACTTC
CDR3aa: CASRRQGAYEQYF

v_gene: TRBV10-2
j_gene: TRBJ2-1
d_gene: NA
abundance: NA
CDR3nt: TGCGCCAGCAGGGGAGGGGGAAGGAGTGAGCAGTTCTTC
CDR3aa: CASRGGGRSEQFF

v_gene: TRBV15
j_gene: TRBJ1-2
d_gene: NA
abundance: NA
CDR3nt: TGTGCCACCAGCGGCGGGACGGCCTATGGCTACACCTTC
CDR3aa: CATSGGTAYGYTF